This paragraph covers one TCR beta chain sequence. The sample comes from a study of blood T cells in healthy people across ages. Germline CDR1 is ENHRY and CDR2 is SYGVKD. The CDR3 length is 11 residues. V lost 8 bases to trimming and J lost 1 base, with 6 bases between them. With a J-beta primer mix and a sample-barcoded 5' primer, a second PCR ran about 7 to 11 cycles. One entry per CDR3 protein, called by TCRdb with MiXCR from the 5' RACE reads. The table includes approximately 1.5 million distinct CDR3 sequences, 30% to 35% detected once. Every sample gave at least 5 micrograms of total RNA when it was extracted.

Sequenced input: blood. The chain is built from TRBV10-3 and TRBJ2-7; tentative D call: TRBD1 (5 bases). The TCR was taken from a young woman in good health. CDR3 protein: CAIRQSYEQYF. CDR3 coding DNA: TGTGCCATCCGACAGTCCTACGAGCAGTACTTC.